These 28 T cell receptor beta chains were sequenced from one sample in a study of patients and donors after allogeneic stem cell transplantation. TCRdb processed the RT-PCR reads anew with MiXCR; each CDR3 protein has one entry. The sample holds about a million distinct CDR3 sequences, over 15% seen once. Sequencing was done on a sample of blood, either unsorted or a sorted T cell fraction (not recorded which). These receptors all come from a human donor who was either an allogeneic HSCT recipient or a stem cell or donor lymphocyte infusion donor (not recorded which). It is not recorded whose cells these are; they may come from a transplant donor.

Many counts were recorded for this clonotype. The J gene is TRBJ2-1, the V gene TRBV20-1; possible D gene TRBD2, 5 bases. The V gene's germline CDR1 is DFQATT and CDR2 SNEGSKA (reference sequence). The CDR3 extends over 14 amino acids. V was shortened by 3 bases and J by 4 bases, with 13 bases between the two germline ends. CDR3 coding DNA: TGCAGTGCTAGTAGGGAGCGGAGTTACAATGAGCAGTTCTTC. This encodes CSASRERSYNEQFF.

This clonotype has more than one count but fewer than ten. The rearrangement joins TRBV20-1 to TRBJ2-3; 10 bases match TRBD2. The CDR3 covers 14 residues. Germline CDR1 DFQATT, CDR2 SNEGSKA (reference sequence). CDR3 residues: CRIAGGIGPDTQYF. For the CDR3, the DNA is TGCAGGATAGCGGGGGGCATCGGTCCAGATACGCAGTATTTT.

The sample holds a few counts of this clonotype. The chain combines TRBV2 with TRBJ2-2, with 11 bases fitting TRBD2. The V gene's germline CDR1 is SNHLY and CDR2 FYNNEI. The CDR3 sequence is 15 residues long. V trimming: 6 bases; J trimming: 3 bases; junction bases outside the gene matches: 3. The CDR3 is CASRKGLADTGELFF. CDR3 coding DNA: TGTGCCAGCAGGAAGGGACTAGCGGACACCGGGGAGCTGTTTTTT.

The chain links TRBV20-1 to TRBJ2-5; 9 nucleotides align to TRBD1. Germline V gene sequence: CDR1 DFQATT, CDR2 SNEGSKA (reference sequence). This CDR3 is 11 amino acids long. CDR3 DNA sequence: TGCAGCGGACAGGGGCGAGAGACCCAGTACTTC. Its translation: CSGQGRETQYF.

This clonotype was detected only a few times. The chain links TRBV20-1 to TRBJ2-1, with 8 bases fitting TRBD1. The CDR3 sequence is 17 residues long. The junction had 10 bases not matched to a gene; V was cut back by 2 bases and J by 1 base. CDR1 and CDR2 from the germline V gene are DFQATT and SNEGSKA (reference sequence). CDR3: CSARPLGQERSYNEQFF. The DNA for the CDR3 is TGCAGTGCTAGACCCCTGGGACAGGAACGTTCCTACAATGAGCAGTTCTTC.

In its sample, this clonotype was seen a few times. This chain joins TRBV27 and TRBJ2-5; the match to TRBD2 covers 7 bases. The ends lost 6 bases at V and 0 bases at J; junction bases unmatched: 4. The CDR3 extends over 14 amino acids. The germline V gene has CDR1 MNHEY and CDR2 SMNVEV (reference sequence). CDR3 nucleotide sequence: TGTGCCAGCAGCCGTCTAGCGGACCAAGAGACCCAGTACTTC. Translated: CASSRLADQETQYF.

This clonotype was recorded a few times. This chain uses TRBV6-2 or TRBV6-3 with TRBJ1-1; 9 positions agree with TRBD1. The V gene's germline CDR1 is MNHEY and CDR2 SVGEGT. The CDR3 sequence is 13 residues long. Trimming removed 6 bases from V and 10 bases from J; junction bases left unmatched: 9. CDR3 nucleotide sequence: TGTGCCAGCAGCCAGGGACAGGGTTTATCAGCTTTCTTT. Translated, it gives CASSQGQGLSAFF.

This clonotype was counted a few times. In DNA, the CDR3 is TGTGCCAGCAGCTTAAATGGTGTTCATGGCTACACCTTC. Its translation: CASSLNGVHGYTF. V gene TRBV7-9 combines with J gene TRBJ1-2, with D unresolved. Looked up from germline, CDR1 is SEHNR and CDR2 is FQNEAQ (reference sequence). Trimming stripped 2 bases from V and 6 bases from J, with 10 bases between. CDR3 length equals 13 residues. The whole variable domain, filled in from reference TRBV7-9 and TRBJ1-2, reads DTGVSQNPRHKITKRGQNVTFRCDPISEHNRLYWYRQTLGQGPEFLTYFQNEAQLEKSRLLSDRFSAERPKGSFSTLEIQRTEQGDSAMYLCASSLNGVHGYTFGSGTRLTVV.

This sequence joins TRBV27 and TRBJ2-7, with 10 bases aligning to TRBD2. This CDR3 comprises 17 residues. V lost 6 bases, J lost 7 bases, and 18 bases stayed unmatched. Looked up from germline, CDR1 is MNHEY and CDR2 is SMNVEV (reference sequence). The CDR3 reads CASSPSNLAGGRDEQYF. CDR3 in DNA: TGTGCCAGCAGCCCCTCCAACTTAGCGGGAGGCCGGGATGAGCAGTACTTC.

This chain joins TRBV14 and TRBJ2-1; D gene unclear. V shed 2 bases and J shed 9 bases, with 5 bases lying between them. The CDR3 totals 11 residues. Germline V gene data show CDR1 as SGHDN and CDR2 as FVKESK. This CDR3 reads CASSQYVEQFF. The DNA of the CDR3 is TGTGCCAGCAGCCAATATGTTGAGCAGTTCTTC.

This clonotype came up a few times. V and J are TRBV4-1 and TRBJ2-7; a possible D gene is TRBD1 (5 bases). The V end lost 1 base, the J end lost 5 bases, and 18 bases lay between the germline ends. This CDR3 region has 16 residues. Germline values: CDR1 MGHRA, CDR2 YSYEKL. The CDR3 here is CASSQGTYPIGDEQYF. The CDR3 bases are TGCGCCAGCAGCCAAGGCACCTACCCGATAGGGGACGAGCAGTACTTC.

This chain uses TRBV5-1 with TRBJ2-3; the D is unclear. CDR3 length: 17 amino acids. The ends were cut back, 0 bases at V and 0 bases at J, with 14 bases in the middle. The germline V gene has CDR1 SGHRS and CDR2 YFSETQ. Here the CDR3 DNA reads TGCGCCAGCAGCTTGGTTTTGATGGCAGAGAGCACAGATACGCAGTATTTT. Amino acids: CASSLVLMAESTDTQYF. Looking up the rest from reference TRBV5-1 and TRBJ2-3 gives the full variable domain: KAGVTQTPRYLIKTRGQQVTLSCSPISGHRSVSWYQQTPGQGLQFLFEYFSETQRNKGNFPGRFSGRQFSNSRSEMNVSTLELGDSALYLCASSLVLMAESTDTQYFGPGTRLTVL.

This chain joins TRBV24-1 and TRBJ1-1; D gene unclear. The CDR3 has 15 residues. V lost 2 bases and J 1 base, leaving 10 bases between the germline ends. Germline CDR1 KGHDR, CDR2 SFDVKD. This chain's CDR3 is CATSDSAGGNTEAFF. The DNA of the CDR3 is TGTGCCACCAGTGATTCCGCAGGTGGGAACACTGAAGCTTTCTTT.

The genes are TRBV12-3 or TRBV12-4 and TRBJ2-3; no firm D call. CDR3 length: 13 amino acids. The V and J ends lost 4 bases and 4 bases respectively, with 9 bases between them. CDR3 sequence: CASSSTSSDTQYF. CDR3 nucleotide sequence: TGTGCCAGCAGTTCAACGAGCTCAGATACGCAGTATTTT.

The chain employs TRBV5-1 and TRBJ1-1, with TRBD1 as a possible D gene (6 bases). The CDR3 loop spans 16 amino acids. Looked up from germline, CDR1 is SGHRS and CDR2 is YFSETQ. V was shortened by 0 bases and J by 5 bases, with 17 bases between the two germline ends. CDR3 protein: CASSLGARGRDTEAFF. CDR3 DNA: TGCGCCAGCAGCTTGGGGGCTCGGGGGCGGGATACTGAAGCTTTCTTT.

This clonotype has only a few counts. This rearrangement joins TRBV4-3 to TRBJ1-5, with D uncertain. The CDR3 runs 15 residues. Germline V gives CDR1 LGHNA, CDR2 YSLEER. Trimming left V 0 bases short and J 11 bases short, with 17 bases between. The CDR3 DNA reads TGCGCCAGCAGCCAAGATCTAGGGATCCCGGGGACCCAGCATTTT. It specifies CASSQDLGIPGTQHF.

The chain couples TRBV2 to TRBJ2-3, with 7 bases that match TRBD2. The germline CDR1 and CDR2 sequences are SNHLY and FYNNEI. V was pared by 9 bases and J by 2 bases, with 11 bases of the junction left unmatched. The CDR3 runs 15 residues. The chain's CDR3 is CASATERGPTDTQYF. CDR3 sequence (DNA): TGTGCCAGTGCCACAGAGCGGGGCCCCACAGATACGCAGTATTTT.

In its sample, this clonotype was seen a few times. V is TRBV20-1 and J is TRBJ1-1; no firm D call. Trimming took off 0 bases at V and 3 bases at J, with 11 bases between the two ends. The length of the CDR3 is 14 residues. In germline, CDR1 is DFQATT, CDR2 SNEGSKA (reference sequence). CDR3 residues: CSARDRVEYTEAFF. CDR3 coding DNA: TGCAGTGCTAGAGATAGAGTGGAGTACACTGAAGCTTTCTTT.

The chain combines TRBV7-6 with TRBJ2-1, with TRBD2 matching 7 bases. The CDR3 loop spans 16 amino acids. Germline CDR1 reads SGHVS; CDR2 reads FNYEAQ. V gave up 1 base and J gave up 3 bases; unmatched junction bases: 6. In nucleotides, the CDR3 is TGTGCCAGCAGCTTAGTTTATGCGGGGGTCTACAATGAGCAGTTCTTC. Translation gives CASSLVYAGVYNEQFF.

The rearrangement uses TRBV4-3 and TRBJ1-4; 8 bases align to TRBD1. Trimming took 3 bases from V and 6 from J; bases not matched to a gene: 6. Germline V CDR1 and CDR2: LGHNA, YSLEER. The length of the CDR3 is 15 residues. The CDR3 loop is CASSQNRGFDEKLFF. The CDR3 nucleotides are TGCGCCAGCAGCCAGAACAGGGGGTTTGATGAAAAACTGTTTTTT.

This chain connects TRBV7-8 to TRBJ2-1, with TRBD1 matching over 8 bases. Germline lookup yields CDR1 SGHVS and CDR2 FQNEAQ. The CDR3 covers 15 residues. With 6 bases clipped from V and 3 bases from J, the junction kept 7 bases outside the gene matches. Here the CDR3 DNA reads TGTGCCAGCAGACCAAGGACAGGGTTCTACAATGAGCAGTTCTTC. Translating it yields CASRPRTGFYNEQFF.

The gene calls are TRBV12-3 or TRBV12-4 and TRBJ2-1, with 15 positions matching TRBD2. The CDR3 is made up of 17 amino acids. V lost 5 bases, J lost 9 bases, and 11 bases stayed unmatched. Here the CDR3 reads CASSIGLAGGPIAEQFF. CDR3 in DNA: TGTGCCAGCAGTATCGGACTAGCGGGGGGGCCGATTGCTGAGCAGTTCTTC.

This clonotype has only a few counts. The gene calls are TRBV12-3 or TRBV12-4 and TRBJ2-2; D ambiguous. Trimming cost V 5 bases and J 1 base, with 11 bases left between them. The CDR3 spans 15 residues. CDR3 in amino acids: CASSPIDGNTGELFF. CDR3 nucleotide sequence: TGTGCCAGCAGTCCTATAGACGGGAACACCGGGGAGCTGTTTTTT.

The rearrangement uses TRBV7-3 and TRBJ2-1; tentative D call: TRBD2 (6 bases). V lost 2 bases and J 4 bases, leaving 15 bases between the germline ends. Germline values: CDR1 SGHTA, CDR2 FQGTGA. CDR3 length: 16 amino acids. CDR3 sequence (DNA): TGTGCCAGCAGCTTATTCCCTAGCGTACTTTACAATGAGCAGTTCTTC. It translates to CASSLFPSVLYNEQFF. The full variable domain, its missing parts supplied by reference TRBV7-3 and TRBJ2-1, is GAGVSQTPSNKVTEKGKYVELRCDPISGHTALYWYRQSLGQGPEFLIYFQGTGAADDSGLPNDRFFAVRPEGSVSTLKIQRTERGDSAVYLCASSLFPSVLYNEQFFGPGTRLTVL.

This clonotype has only a few counts. This chain joins TRBV6-1 and TRBJ1-2; tentatively, D is TRBD1 (6 bases). V shed 5 bases and J shed 2 bases, with 12 bases lying between them. This CDR3 has 14 residues. The germline gives CDR1 MNHNS, CDR2 SASEGT. CDR3 bases: TGTGCCAGCAGTACCCAGACAGGCAACTATGGCTACACCTTC. This codes for CASSTQTGNYGYTF.

This clonotype was detected a few times. The J gene is TRBJ2-7, the V gene TRBV5-6; 8 bases align to TRBD1. CDR3 length: 15 amino acids. V shed 4 bases and J 3 bases; nucleotides not matched to a gene: 9. Germline V gene data show CDR1 as SGHDT and CDR2 as YYEEEE. For the CDR3, the DNA is TGTGCCAGCAGCAAAGGACAGGGAATTTTCTACGAGCAGTACTTC. The encoded protein is CASSKGQGIFYEQYF.

This clonotype was seen only a few times. The chain combines TRBV12-3 or TRBV12-4 with TRBJ1-5, with 7 bases matching TRBD1. V shed 3 bases, J shed 3 bases, and the junction held 2 bases outside the gene matches. This CDR3 spans 14 amino acids. This chain's CDR3 is CASSFTGVNQPQHF. In nucleotides, the CDR3 is TGTGCCAGCAGTTTTACAGGGGTCAATCAGCCCCAGCATTTT.

This clonotype has more than one count but fewer than ten. Because the CDR3's place on the DNA is in doubt, the DNA is left out and the CDR3 is given as listed by TCRdb. V usage is TRBV12-3 or TRBV12-4 and J usage is TRBJ2-3; the table names TRBD1, a call not compared with the DNA. The CDR3 length equals 15 residues, ends included. The CDR3 reads CASSSSKGGTDTQYF.